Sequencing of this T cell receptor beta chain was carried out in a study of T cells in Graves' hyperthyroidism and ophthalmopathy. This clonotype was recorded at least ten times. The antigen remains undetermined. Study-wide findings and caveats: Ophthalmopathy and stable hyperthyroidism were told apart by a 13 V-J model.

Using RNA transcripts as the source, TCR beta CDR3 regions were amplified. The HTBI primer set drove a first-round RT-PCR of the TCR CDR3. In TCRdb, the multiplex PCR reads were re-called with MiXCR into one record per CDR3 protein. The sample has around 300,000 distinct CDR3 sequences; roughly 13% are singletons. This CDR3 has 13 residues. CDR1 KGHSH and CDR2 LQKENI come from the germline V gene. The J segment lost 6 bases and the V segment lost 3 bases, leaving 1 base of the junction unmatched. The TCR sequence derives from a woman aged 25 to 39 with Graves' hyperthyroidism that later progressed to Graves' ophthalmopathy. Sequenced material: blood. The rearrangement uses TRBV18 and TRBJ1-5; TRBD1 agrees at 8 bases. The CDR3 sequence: CASSPDRAQPQHF. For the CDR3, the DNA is TGTGCCAGCTCACCGGACAGGGCTCAGCCCCAGCATTTT.